This T cell receptor (beta chain) was recovered during a study of shared clonotypes between healthy human individuals. Study-wide background: Used for every donor were three CD4 naive, three CD4 memory, two CD8 naive and one CD8 memory plate.

Germline CDR1 reads MNHEY; CDR2 reads SVGAGI. The ends were cut back, 6 bases at V and 5 bases at J, with 14 bases in the middle. The CDR3 consists of 13 residues. CD4+ cell separation produced CD45RA+ naive and CD45RA-negative memory subsets. This table comes from immunoSEQ multiplex PCR, and its TCRdb copy is limited to in-frame clones, with some not included. Among around 980,000 clones listed, about 84% were seen once. On this clone itself: What it binds is not known.

Findings of the study overall: Shared across a few donors were around 5% of the naive CD4 clonotypes.

V usage is TRBV6-5 and J usage is TRBJ2-7, with TRBD2 as a possible D gene (5 bases). Sequencing used memory CD4+ T cells from PBMCs. The subset here: CD45RA-negative fraction. This TCR derives from a man aged 18 to 30 in good health. Some clones in this sample may be carry-over from other donors' samples. CDR3 loop: CASRRAQWDEQYF. Written as DNA, the CDR3 is TGTGCCAGCAGGAGGGCGCAATGGGACGAGCAGTACTTC.